Reported below is one TCR beta chain. This record belongs to a study of blood T cell repertoires in COVID-19. TCRdb's table, derived via immunoSEQ multiplex PCR, lists solely in-frame clones and lacks some. The sample includes about 180,000 clones, about 88% of them seen just once. The CDR3 runs 11 residues. Germline V lookup: CDR1 DFQATT, CDR2 SNEGSKA (reference sequence). Trimming took off 5 bases at V and 0 bases at J, with 4 bases between the two ends. The chain uses TRBV20-1 and TRBJ1-2, with unresolved D. The material sequenced was peripheral blood. This clonotype was obtained from a woman in her thirties with active or convalescent COVID-19. The CDR3 DNA reads as TGCAGTGCTGAGACTAACTATGGCTACACCTTC. Translating it yields CSAETNYGYTF.